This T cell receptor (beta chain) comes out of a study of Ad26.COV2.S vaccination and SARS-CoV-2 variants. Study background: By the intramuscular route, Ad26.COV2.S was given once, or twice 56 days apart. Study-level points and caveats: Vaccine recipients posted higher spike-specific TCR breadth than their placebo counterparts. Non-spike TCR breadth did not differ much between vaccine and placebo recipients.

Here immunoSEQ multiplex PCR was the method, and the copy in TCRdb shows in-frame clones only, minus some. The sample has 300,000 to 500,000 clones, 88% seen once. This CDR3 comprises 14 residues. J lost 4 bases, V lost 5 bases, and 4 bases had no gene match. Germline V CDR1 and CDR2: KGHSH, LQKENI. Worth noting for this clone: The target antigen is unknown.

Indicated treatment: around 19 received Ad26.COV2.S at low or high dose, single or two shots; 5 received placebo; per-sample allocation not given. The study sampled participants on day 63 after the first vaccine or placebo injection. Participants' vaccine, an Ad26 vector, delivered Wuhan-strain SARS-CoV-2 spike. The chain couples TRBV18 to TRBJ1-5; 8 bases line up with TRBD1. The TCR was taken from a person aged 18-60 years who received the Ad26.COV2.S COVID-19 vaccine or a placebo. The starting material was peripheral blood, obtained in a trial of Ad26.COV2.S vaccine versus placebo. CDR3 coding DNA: TGTGCCAGCTCAAGCGACAGGGGAAATCAGCCCCAGCATTTT. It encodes CASSSDRGNQPQHF.